The 9 T cell receptor beta chains presented below share a single source sample, sequenced in a study of OX40 agonist ivuxolimab in advanced cancers. The method was immunoSEQ multiplex PCR; TCRdb's version includes in-frame clones alone and lacks a portion of them. The repertoire consists of some 50,000 clones, with 75% to 90% occurring once and the leading ten covering less than 2%. Specimen: CD4+ or CD8+ T cells sorted from blood, collected in a trial of the OX40 agonist ivuxolimab. Every receptor here comes from an adult with an advanced solid tumor such as melanoma, head and neck, liver or kidney cancer.

The genes are TRBV19 and TRBJ2-1; 14 bases fit TRBD2. Trimming at V came to 5 bases and at J to 9 bases, leaving 3 bases not matched to a gene. The CDR3 sequence is 14 residues long. Germline CDR1 reads LNHDA; CDR2 reads SQIVND (reference sequence). CDR3 DNA: TGTGCCAGTAGTCTGACTAGCGGGAGGGCTGAGCAGTTCTTC. Protein product: CASSLTSGRAEQFF.

This clone was seen only a few times. V is TRBV7-6 and J is TRBJ1-3; 9 positions match TRBD1. There are 14 residues in the CDR3. V shed 6 bases and J 8 bases; nucleotides not matched to a gene: 8. The germline V gene encodes CDR1 SGHVS and CDR2 FNYEAQ. As DNA, the CDR3 is TGTGCCAGCAGTTCGATGGACAGGGGAGACACCATATATTTT. Protein sequence: CASSSMDRGDTIYF.

This clone was seen a handful of times. This chain connects TRBV9 to TRBJ2-1; the match to TRBD2 covers 7 bases. V lost 4 bases to trimming and J lost 1 base; unmatched junction nucleotides: 11. Germline V gene lookup returns CDR1 SGDLS and CDR2 YYNGEE. CDR3 length equals 17 residues. The CDR3, as DNA: TGTGCCAGCAGCTCCCCTCGCGGGAGTACTTCCTACAATGAGCAGTTCTTC. Translating it yields CASSSPRGSTSYNEQFF.

V is TRBV7-9 and J is TRBJ1-3, with 7 bases identical to TRBD1. Losses at the gene ends were 5 bases for V and 0 bases for J; bases not matched to a gene: 4. Looked up from germline, CDR1 is SEHNR and CDR2 is FQNEAQ (reference sequence). CDR3 length: 15 residues. Written as DNA, the CDR3 is TGTGCCAGCAGCCAAGGGACAGTCTCTGGAAACACCATATATTTT. It encodes CASSQGTVSGNTIYF.

The rearrangement joins TRBV19 to TRBJ1-2, with 11 bases that match TRBD1. The germline gives CDR1 LNHDA, CDR2 SQIVND (reference sequence). This CDR3 is built from 14 residues. The ends lost 6 bases at V and 4 bases at J; junction bases unmatched: 4. The CDR3 bases are TGTGCCAGTAGCCCCGGGACAGGGGGCTATGGCTACACCTTC. Protein: CASSPGTGGYGYTF.

The chain recombines TRBV7-2 with TRBJ1-3; D ambiguous. Germline V gene data show CDR1 as SGHTA and CDR2 as FQGNSA. Trimming cost V 2 bases and J 0 bases, with 5 bases left between them. This CDR3 contains 14 residues. CDR3 bases: TGTGCCAGCAGCTTATGGGACTCTGGAAACACCATATATTTT. Amino acids: CASSLWDSGNTIYF.

J is TRBJ2-6 and V is TRBV4-2; TRBD1 matches at 11 bases. The trim removed 5 bases at V and 3 bases at J, leaving 12 bases unmatched. The CDR3 loop spans 19 amino acids. Germline CDR1 reads LGHNA; CDR2 reads YNFKEQ. In DNA form, the CDR3 reads TGTGCCAGCAGCACACGAGACCGGGACAGGGGGGGTGGGGCCAACGTCCTGACTTTC. The encoded protein is CASSTRDRDRGGGANVLTF.

This sequence joins TRBV5-4 and TRBJ2-5; maybe TRBD1 (5 bases). This CDR3 has 13 residues. Germline V lookup: CDR1 SGHNT, CDR2 YYREEE (reference sequence). V was shortened by 4 bases and J by 1 base, with 8 bases between the two germline ends. CDR3 coding DNA: TGTGCCAGCAGCGCCGACAGCCAAGAGACCCAGTACTTC. Translating gives CASSADSQETQYF. The full variable domain, rest sourced from reference TRBV5-4 and TRBJ2-5, is ETGVTQSPTHLIKTRGQQVTLRCSSQSGHNTVSWYQQALGQGPQFIFQYYREEENGRGNFPPRFSGLQFPNYSSELNVNALELDDSALYLCASSADSQETQYFGPGTRLLVL.

The chain has TRBV23-1 and TRBJ1-3, with TRBD1 identical over 9 bases. TRBV23-1 is recorded as an ORF, its role being uncertain. The CDR3 totals 21 residues. The ends lost 7 bases at V and 0 bases at J; junction bases unmatched: 22. The CDR3 sequence is CASTLDGDRVVFGGSGNTIYF. CDR3 sequence (DNA): TGCGCCAGCACTTTGGATGGGGACAGGGTGGTGTTCGGGGGCTCTGGAAACACCATATATTTT.